The 18 T cell receptor beta chains below were found in one sample sequenced in a study of blood T cell repertoires in COVID-19. Sequencing was performed with immunoSEQ multiplex PCR; in TCRdb, only in-frame clones are kept and a portion is missing. The table shows about 150,000 clones, with approximately 83% occurring only once. Sample: peripheral blood. These receptors originate from an older woman with COVID-19, enrolled during active disease.

With regard to this clone: In the same sample, other DNA sequences code for this CDR3. The genes are TRBV24-1 and TRBJ1-1; D ambiguous. The V gene's germline CDR1 is KGHDR and CDR2 SFDVKD. The CDR3 loop spans 14 amino acids. The V and J ends lost 4 bases and 2 bases respectively, with 10 bases between them. CDR3 residues: CATSDSGENTEAFF. Here the CDR3 DNA reads TGTGCCACCAGTGACTCCGGTGAAAACACTGAAGCTTTCTTT.

This clone appeared a single time. The CDR3 loop reads CASSLAGTGDGGYTF. The CDR3 DNA is TGTGCCAGCAGCTTAGCCGGGACAGGGGATGGGGGCTACACCTTC. The chain carries TRBV7-6 and TRBJ1-2; TRBD1 agrees at 10 bases. Germline V gene data show CDR1 as SGHVS and CDR2 as FNYEAQ. The CDR3 contains 15 residues. V lost 0 bases to trimming and J lost 8 bases; unmatched junction nucleotides: 6.

This clone was found once. The chain is built from TRBV2 and TRBJ2-1; 9 bases are shared with TRBD2. After removal of 6 bases from V and 5 bases from J, the junction contained 5 bases not matched to a gene. Per germline, CDR1 SNHLY and CDR2 FYNNEI. CDR3 length equals 14 residues. The CDR3: CASRGERGDNEQFF. The CDR3 DNA is TGTGCCAGCAGGGGGGAGCGGGGGGACAATGAGCAGTTCTTC.

The genes are TRBV28 and TRBJ2-5; D may be TRBD1 (6 bases). There are 11 residues in the CDR3. V was pared by 9 bases and J by 5 bases, with 10 bases between. Germline V gives CDR1 MDHEN, CDR2 SYDVKM. CDR3 sequence (DNA): TGTGCCAGTACAGGGATGGAGACCCAGTACTTC. It is translated as CASTGMETQYF.

The V and J genes are TRBV7-2 and TRBJ2-1; 8 positions match TRBD2. Looked up from germline, CDR1 is SGHTA and CDR2 is FQGNSA. The length of the CDR3 is 16 residues. Germline trimming cut 5 bases from V and 3 bases from J; bases unmatched to any gene: 9. Here the CDR3 reads CASSPRGGGIYNEQFF. The CDR3, as DNA: TGTGCCAGCAGCCCAAGGGGCGGGGGGATCTACAATGAGCAGTTCTTC.

This rearrangement joins TRBV7-3 to TRBJ2-5, with 9 nucleotides matching TRBD2. The CDR3 extends over 16 amino acids. After removal of 1 base from V and 2 bases from J, the junction contained 5 bases not matched to a gene. Germline V gene sequence: CDR1 SGHTA, CDR2 FQGTGA. CDR3 protein: CASSLNSGGTQETQYF. For the CDR3, the DNA is TGTGCCAGCAGCTTAAATAGCGGGGGCACTCAAGAGACCCAGTACTTC. Full variable domain (outside the CDR3, taken from reference TRBV7-3 and TRBJ2-5): GAGVSQTPSNKVTEKGKYVELRCDPISGHTALYWYRQSLGQGPEFLIYFQGTGAADDSGLPNDRFFAVRPEGSVSTLKIQRTERGDSAVYLCASSLNSGGTQETQYFGPGTRLLVL.

Concerning this clone: Other DNA sequences in the sample encode the same CDR3. This sequence joins TRBV6-2 or TRBV6-3 and TRBJ1-1; D might be TRBD1 (5 bases). Per the germline V gene, CDR1 is MNHEY and CDR2 is SVGEGT. Trimming pared 5 bases from V and 7 bases from J, leaving 11 bases between. This CDR3 is built from 12 residues. CDR3: CASSPGGGEAFF. The CDR3 nucleotides are TGTGCCAGCAGTCCCGGGGGGGGTGAAGCTTTCTTT.

J is TRBJ1-2 and V is TRBV9; D perhaps matches TRBD1 (5 bases). The CDR3 consists of 15 residues. Germline V CDR1 and CDR2: SGDLS, YYNGEE. The ends were cut back, 3 bases at V and 6 bases at J, with 18 bases in the middle. The chain's CDR3 is CASSASSPGLNGYTF. CDR3 DNA: TGTGCCAGCAGCGCCTCAAGCCCGGGACTTAATGGCTACACCTTC.

V gene TRBV18 combines with J gene TRBJ1-2; D call uncertain. The CDR3 sequence is 16 residues long. V was trimmed by 3 bases and J by 1 base, leaving 15 bases between them. Germline V gives CDR1 KGHSH, CDR2 LQKENI. CDR3: CASSPDRARGNYGYTF. CDR3 bases: TGTGCCAGCTCACCTGATCGCGCGCGGGGTAACTATGGCTACACCTTC.

In the case of this clone: Other DNA sequences from this sample encode an identical CDR3 as well. The chain joins TRBV10-3 to TRBJ2-7; 8 bases are a match to TRBD1. J gave up 2 bases and V 3 bases, and 3 bases lay outside the gene matches. The germline CDR1 and CDR2 sequences are ENHRY and SYGVKD. The CDR3 is made up of 14 amino acids. CDR3 sequence reads: CAISEGTGTYEQYF. The CDR3 nucleotides read TGTGCCATCAGTGAAGGGACAGGAACCTACGAGCAGTACTTC.

This chain links TRBV24-1 with TRBJ2-1, with 8 bases aligning to TRBD1. J was trimmed by 6 bases and V by 5 bases; bases with no gene match: 2. Germline V gene lookup returns CDR1 KGHDR and CDR2 SFDVKD. The CDR3 contains 13 residues. The CDR3 DNA reads as TGTGCCACCAGTGTTACAGGGGGCAATGAGCAGTTCTTC. Translation gives CATSVTGGNEQFF.

The count of this clone is one. CDR3 nucleotide sequence: TGTGCCAGCAGCAGAGGGGGGGTGAACACCGGGGAGCTGTTTTTT. This sequence encodes CASSRGGVNTGELFF. The gene calls are TRBV7-2 and TRBJ2-2, with a weak D call TRBD2 (7 bases). Between the trimmed V and J ends, which lost 5 bases and 1 base, there was a span of 11 bases. This CDR3 contains 15 residues. The germline V gene has CDR1 SGHTA and CDR2 FQGNSA. Full variable domain (outside the CDR3, taken from reference TRBV7-2 and TRBJ2-2): GAGVSQSPSNKVTEKGKDVELRCDPISGHTALYWYRQSLGQGLEFLIYFQGNSAPDKSGLPSDRFSAERTGGSVSTLTIQRTQQEDSAVYLCASSRGGVNTGELFFGEGSRLTVL.

This chain links TRBV11-2 with TRBJ1-1; D gene ambiguous. The ends were cut back, 1 base at V and 0 bases at J, with 6 bases in the middle. CDR3 length: 14 residues. The germline gives CDR1 SGHAT, CDR2 FQNNGV. CDR3 protein: CASSLGQMNTEAFF. The CDR3 nucleotides are TGTGCCAGCAGCTTAGGCCAGATGAACACTGAAGCTTTCTTT.

This clone has a handful of counts. This chain connects TRBV6-6 to TRBJ1-2, with 11 nucleotides matching TRBD1. The CDR3 runs to 15 residues. Trimming took 5 bases from V and 2 from J; bases not matched to a gene: 4. CDR1 and CDR2 (germline): MNHNY, SVGAGI (reference sequence). In DNA form, the CDR3 reads TGTGCCAGCAGTGCTGGGGACAGGGGGAACTATGGCTACACCTTC. Amino acids: CASSAGDRGNYGYTF.

This chain connects TRBV5-1 to TRBJ2-3, with 15 bases that match TRBD2. CDR3 length: 17 residues. CDR1 is SGHRS, CDR2 YFSETQ, per germline. Trimming removed 4 bases from V and 6 bases from J; junction bases left unmatched: 9. This CDR3 is CASSLLRTSGGEDTQYF. The CDR3 bases are TGCGCCAGCAGCCTCCTTAGGACTAGCGGGGGGGAGGATACGCAGTATTTT.

The chain joins TRBV7-6 to TRBJ1-1, with 8 bases matching TRBD1. V gave up 3 bases and J gave up 1 base; unmatched junction bases: 19. Germline V lookup: CDR1 SGHVS, CDR2 FNYEAQ. The length of the CDR3 is 20 residues. Written as DNA, the CDR3 is TGTGCCAGCAGCTTGGACGGGAAGGGCAGGGGGCAGTTTAAGAACACTGAAGCTTTCTTT. Amino acid sequence: CASSLDGKGRGQFKNTEAFF.

A few counts support this clone. The V gene is TRBV4-2, the J gene TRBJ2-2, with TRBD1 as a possible D gene (6 bases). V was cut by 0 bases and J by 5 bases, with 10 bases left in between. The CDR3 sequence is 15 residues long. The germline V gene has CDR1 LGHNA and CDR2 YNFKEQ. CDR3 region: CASSQDQGRTGELFF. CDR3 sequence (DNA): TGTGCCAGCAGCCAAGATCAGGGGAGAACCGGGGAGCTGTTTTTT.

The chain has TRBV2 and TRBJ2-3, with TRBD2 matching over 7 bases. CDR1 SNHLY and CDR2 FYNNEI come from the germline V gene. J gave up 0 bases and V 8 bases, and 8 bases lay outside the gene matches. The CDR3 length is 15 residues. The CDR3 bases are TGTGCCAGCGGCCAAGCGGGAACTAGCACAGATACGCAGTATTTT. It encodes CASGQAGTSTDTQYF.